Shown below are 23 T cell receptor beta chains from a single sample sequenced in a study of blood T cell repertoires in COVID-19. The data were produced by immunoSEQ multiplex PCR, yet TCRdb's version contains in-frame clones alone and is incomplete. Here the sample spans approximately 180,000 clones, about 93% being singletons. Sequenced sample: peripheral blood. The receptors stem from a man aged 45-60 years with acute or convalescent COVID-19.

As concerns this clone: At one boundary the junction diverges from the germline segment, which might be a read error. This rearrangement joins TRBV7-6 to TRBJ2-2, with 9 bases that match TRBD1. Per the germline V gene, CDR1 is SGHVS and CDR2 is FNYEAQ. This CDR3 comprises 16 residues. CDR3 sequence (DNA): TGTGCCAGCAGCCTAGCCGGGACAGGGTTCACCGGGGAGCTGTTTTTT. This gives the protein CASSLAGTGFTGELFF.

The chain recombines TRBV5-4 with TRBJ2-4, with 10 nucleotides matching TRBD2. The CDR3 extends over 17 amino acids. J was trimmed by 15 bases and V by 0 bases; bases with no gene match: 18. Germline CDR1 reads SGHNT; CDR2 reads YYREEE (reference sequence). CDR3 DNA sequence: TGTGCCAGCAGCTTGGGTGAAGGACTAGCGGCTCGTTTTAGCAGGTACTTC. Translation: CASSLGEGLAARFSRYF. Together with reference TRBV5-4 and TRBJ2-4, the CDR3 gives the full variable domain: ETGVTQSPTHLIKTRGQQVTLRCSSQSGHNTVSWYQQALGQGPQFIFQYYREEENGRGNFPPRFSGLQFPNYSSELNVNALELDDSALYLCASSLGEGLAARFSRYFGAGTRLSVL.

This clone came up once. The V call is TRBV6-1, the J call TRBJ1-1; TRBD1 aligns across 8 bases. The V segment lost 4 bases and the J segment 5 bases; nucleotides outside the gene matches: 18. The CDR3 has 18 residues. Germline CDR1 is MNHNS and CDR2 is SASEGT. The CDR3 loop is CASSARPRGQGWKTEAFF. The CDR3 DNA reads TGTGCCAGCAGTGCCCGTCCCCGAGGACAGGGTTGGAAGACTGAAGCTTTCTTT.

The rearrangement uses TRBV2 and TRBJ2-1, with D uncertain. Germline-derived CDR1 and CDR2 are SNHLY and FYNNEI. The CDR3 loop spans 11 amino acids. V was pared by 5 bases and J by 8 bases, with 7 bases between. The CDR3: CASSYSYEQFF. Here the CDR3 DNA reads TGTGCCAGCAGTTATAGCTATGAGCAGTTCTTC.

CDR3 loop: CASTPRMGGNEQYF. The CDR3 DNA sequence: TGTGCCAGCACCCCACGCATGGGCGGGAACGAGCAGTACTTC. V is TRBV6-6 and J is TRBJ2-7; possible D gene TRBD2, 6 bases. CDR1 and CDR2 from the germline V gene are MNHNY and SVGAGI (reference sequence). The V gene lost 7 bases and the J gene lost 5 bases, with 18 bases spanning the gap. This CDR3 is 14 amino acids long.

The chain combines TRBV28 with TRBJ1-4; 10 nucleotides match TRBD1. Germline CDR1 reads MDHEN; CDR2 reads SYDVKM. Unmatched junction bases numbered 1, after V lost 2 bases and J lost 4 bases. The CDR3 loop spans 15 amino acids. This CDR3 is CASSLGTGVNEKLFF. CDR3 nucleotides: TGTGCCAGCAGTTTAGGGACAGGGGTTAATGAAAAACTGTTTTTT.

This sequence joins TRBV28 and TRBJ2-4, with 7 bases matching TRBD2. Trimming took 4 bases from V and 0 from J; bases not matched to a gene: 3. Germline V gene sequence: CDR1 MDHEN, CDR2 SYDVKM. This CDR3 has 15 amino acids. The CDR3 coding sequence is TGTGCCAGCAGTTCGGGGGGACTAGCCAAAAACATTCAGTACTTC. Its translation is CASSSGGLAKNIQYF.

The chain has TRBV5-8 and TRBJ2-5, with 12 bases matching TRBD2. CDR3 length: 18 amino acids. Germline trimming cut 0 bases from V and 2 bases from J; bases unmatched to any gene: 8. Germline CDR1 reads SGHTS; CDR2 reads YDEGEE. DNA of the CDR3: TGTGCCAGCAGCTTGGCGGCTAGCGGGAGGGCGGTTCAAGAGACCCAGTACTTC. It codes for CASSLAASGRAVQETQYF.

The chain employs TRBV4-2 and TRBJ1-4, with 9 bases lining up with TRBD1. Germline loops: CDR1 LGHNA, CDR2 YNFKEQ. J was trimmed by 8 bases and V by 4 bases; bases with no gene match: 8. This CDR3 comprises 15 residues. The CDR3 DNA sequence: TGTGCCAGCAGCCTCGGGGACAGGGTGGAAGAAAAACTGTTTTTT. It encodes CASSLGDRVEEKLFF.

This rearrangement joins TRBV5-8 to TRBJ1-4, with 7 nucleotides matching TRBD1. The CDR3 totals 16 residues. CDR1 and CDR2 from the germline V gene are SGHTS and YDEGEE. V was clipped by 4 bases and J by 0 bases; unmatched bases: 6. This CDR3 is CASSQGTATTNEKLFF. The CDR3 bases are TGTGCCAGCAGCCAGGGGACAGCTACAACTAATGAAAAACTGTTTTTT. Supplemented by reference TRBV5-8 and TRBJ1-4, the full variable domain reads EAGVTQSPTHLIKTRGQQATLRCSPISGHTSVYWYQQALGLGLQFLLWYDEGEERNRGNFPPRFSGRQFPNYSSELNVNALELEDSALYLCASSQGTATTNEKLFFGSGTQLSVL.

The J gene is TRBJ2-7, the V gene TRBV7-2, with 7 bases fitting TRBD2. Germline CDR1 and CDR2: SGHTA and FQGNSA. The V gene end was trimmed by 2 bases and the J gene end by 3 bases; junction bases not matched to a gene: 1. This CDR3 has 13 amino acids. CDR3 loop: CASSLSGNYEQYF. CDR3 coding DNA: TGTGCCAGCAGCTTAAGCGGGAACTACGAGCAGTACTTC.

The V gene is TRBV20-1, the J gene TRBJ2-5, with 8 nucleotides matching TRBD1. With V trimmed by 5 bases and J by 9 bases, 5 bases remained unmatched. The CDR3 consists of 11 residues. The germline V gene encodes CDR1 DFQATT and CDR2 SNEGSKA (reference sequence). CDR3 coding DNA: TGCAGTGCTGACAGGGGAAGGGCCCAGTACTTC. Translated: CSADRGRAQYF.

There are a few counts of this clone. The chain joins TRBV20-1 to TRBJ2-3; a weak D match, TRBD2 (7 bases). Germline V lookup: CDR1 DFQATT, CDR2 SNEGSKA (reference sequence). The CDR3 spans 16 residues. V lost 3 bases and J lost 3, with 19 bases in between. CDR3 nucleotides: TGCAGTGCTAGTCCCAATGCGAGGGGGGGAACAGATACGCAGTATTTT. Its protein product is CSASPNARGGTDTQYF.

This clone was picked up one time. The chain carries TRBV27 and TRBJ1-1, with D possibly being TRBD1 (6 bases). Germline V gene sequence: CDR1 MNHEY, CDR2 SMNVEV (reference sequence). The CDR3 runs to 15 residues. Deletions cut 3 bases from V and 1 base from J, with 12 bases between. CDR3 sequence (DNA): TGTGCCAGCAGTTTCTCGACAGGACCGAACACTGAAGCTTTCTTT. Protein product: CASSFSTGPNTEAFF.

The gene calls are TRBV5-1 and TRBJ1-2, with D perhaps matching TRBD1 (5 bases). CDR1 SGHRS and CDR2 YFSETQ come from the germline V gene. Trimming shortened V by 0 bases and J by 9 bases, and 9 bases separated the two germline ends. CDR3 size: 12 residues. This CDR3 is CASSLDGTSYTF. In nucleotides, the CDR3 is TGCGCCAGCAGCTTGGATGGGACTAGCTACACCTTC.

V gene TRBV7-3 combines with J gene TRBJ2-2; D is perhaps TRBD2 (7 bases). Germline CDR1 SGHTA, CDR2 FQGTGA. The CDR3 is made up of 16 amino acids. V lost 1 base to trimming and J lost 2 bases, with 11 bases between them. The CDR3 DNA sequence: TGTGCCAGCAGCTTAATGGGGGGGCTCAACACCGGGGAGCTGTTTTTT. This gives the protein CASSLMGGLNTGELFF.

The CDR3 sequence: CASSSPGYNTEAFF. In DNA, the CDR3 is TGTGCCAGCAGCTCCCCCGGGTACAACACTGAAGCTTTCTTT. The J gene is TRBJ1-1, the V gene TRBV7-9; the D is unclear. The CDR3 extends over 14 amino acids. Trimming took 4 bases from V and 2 from J, leaving 11 bases between them. Germline V gene lookup returns CDR1 SEHNR and CDR2 FQNEAQ (reference sequence). Full variable domain (missing parts from reference TRBV7-9 and TRBJ1-1): DTGVSQNPRHKITKRGQNVTFRCDPISEHNRLYWYRQTLGQGPEFLTYFQNEAQLEKSRLLSDRFSAERPKGSFSTLEIQRTEQGDSAMYLCASSSPGYNTEAFFGQGTRLTVV.

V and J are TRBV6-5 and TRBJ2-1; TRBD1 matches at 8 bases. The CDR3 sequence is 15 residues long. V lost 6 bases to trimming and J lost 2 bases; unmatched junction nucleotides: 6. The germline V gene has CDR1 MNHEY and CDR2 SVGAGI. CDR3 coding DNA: TGTGCCAGCAGCGTCGACAGGGGTACCTACAATGAGCAGTTCTTC. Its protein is CASSVDRGTYNEQFF.

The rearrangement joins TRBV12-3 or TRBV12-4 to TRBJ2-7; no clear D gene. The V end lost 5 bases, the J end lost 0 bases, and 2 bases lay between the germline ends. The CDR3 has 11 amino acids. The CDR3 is CASSHSYEQYF. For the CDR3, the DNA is TGTGCCAGCAGTCACTCCTACGAGCAGTACTTC.

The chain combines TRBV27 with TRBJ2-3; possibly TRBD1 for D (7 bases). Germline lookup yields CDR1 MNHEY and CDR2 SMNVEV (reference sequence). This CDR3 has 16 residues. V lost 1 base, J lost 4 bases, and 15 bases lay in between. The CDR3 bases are TGTGCCAGCAGTTTATTAGGAGGGGGCGCGGCAGATACGCAGTATTTT. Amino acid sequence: CASSLLGGGAADTQYF.

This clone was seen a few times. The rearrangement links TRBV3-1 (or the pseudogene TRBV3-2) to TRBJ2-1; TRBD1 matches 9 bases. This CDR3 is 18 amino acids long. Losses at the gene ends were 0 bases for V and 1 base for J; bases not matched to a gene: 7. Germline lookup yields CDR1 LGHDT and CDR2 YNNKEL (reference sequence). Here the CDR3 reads CASSQDLGTGLSYNEQFF. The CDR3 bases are TGTGCCAGCAGCCAAGATTTAGGGACAGGGCTATCCTACAATGAGCAGTTCTTC.

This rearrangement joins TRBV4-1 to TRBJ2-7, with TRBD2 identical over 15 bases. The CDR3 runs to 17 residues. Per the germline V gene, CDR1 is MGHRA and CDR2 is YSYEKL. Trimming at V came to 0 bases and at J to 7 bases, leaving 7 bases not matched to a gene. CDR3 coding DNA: TGCGCCAGCAGCCAAGATCTAGGACTAGCGGGAGGGCGGGAGCAGTACTTC. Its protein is CASSQDLGLAGGREQYF.

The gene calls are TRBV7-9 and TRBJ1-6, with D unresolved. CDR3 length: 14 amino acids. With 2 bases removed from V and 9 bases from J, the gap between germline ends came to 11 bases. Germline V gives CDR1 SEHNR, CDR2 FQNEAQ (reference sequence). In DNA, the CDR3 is TGTGCCAGCAGCTTATCCGGGGAGGGTTCACCCCTCCACTTT. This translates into CASSLSGEGSPLHF.